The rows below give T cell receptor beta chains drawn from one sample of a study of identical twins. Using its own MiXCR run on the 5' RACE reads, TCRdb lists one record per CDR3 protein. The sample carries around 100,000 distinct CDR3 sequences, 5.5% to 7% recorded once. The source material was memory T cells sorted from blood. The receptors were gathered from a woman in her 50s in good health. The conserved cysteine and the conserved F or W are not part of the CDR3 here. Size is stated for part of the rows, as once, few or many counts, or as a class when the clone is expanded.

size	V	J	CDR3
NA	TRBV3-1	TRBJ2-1	ASSQVRSGFNEQF
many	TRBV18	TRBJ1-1	ASSPGQPTEAF
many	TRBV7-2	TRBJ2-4	ASSLVELAKNIQY
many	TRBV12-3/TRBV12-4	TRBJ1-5	ASSLGTGPAGQPQH
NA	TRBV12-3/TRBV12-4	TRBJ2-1	ASSPSGLAGSQF
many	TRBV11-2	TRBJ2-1	ASSLLGVARQF
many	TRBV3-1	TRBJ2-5	ASSQERMYQETQY
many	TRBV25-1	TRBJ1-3	ASSGGNTIY
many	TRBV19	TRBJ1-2	ASTSIGGKVDGYT
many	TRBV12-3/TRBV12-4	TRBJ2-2	ASSFRGLAGTNTGELF
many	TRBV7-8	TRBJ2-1	ASSPHSGGHNEQF
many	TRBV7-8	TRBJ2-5	ASSLERLLETQY
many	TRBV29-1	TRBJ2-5	SVEGAGGGETQY
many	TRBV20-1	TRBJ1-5	SARTGGGNQPQH
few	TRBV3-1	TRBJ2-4	ASSHRKNIQY
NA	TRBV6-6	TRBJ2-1	ASSGTSGRSNEQF
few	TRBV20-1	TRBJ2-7	SARDPFGRASYEQY
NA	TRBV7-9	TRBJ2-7	ASGGRNEQY
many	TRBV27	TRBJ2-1	ASSLGQGLWNEQF
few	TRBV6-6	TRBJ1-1	ASSEVVTEAF
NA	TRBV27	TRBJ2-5	ASSLLGETKY
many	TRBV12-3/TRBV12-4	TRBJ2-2	ASSTGLRELF
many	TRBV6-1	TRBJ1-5	ASGTGQPQH
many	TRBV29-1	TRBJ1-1	SVEPGLNTEAF
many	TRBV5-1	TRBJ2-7	ASSSTQTGAYEQY
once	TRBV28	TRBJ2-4	ASTSQNIQY
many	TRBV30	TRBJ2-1	AWGPRANEQF
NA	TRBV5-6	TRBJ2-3	ASSLAGPTTDTQY
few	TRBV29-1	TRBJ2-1	SVVGTNDEQF
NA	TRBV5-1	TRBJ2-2	ASSLRLAGTGELF
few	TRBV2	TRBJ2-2	ASSEVAGAGELF